This TCR beta chain was found in a study of cytomegalovirus exposure and HLA in healthy donors. It was with 60 Vbeta and 13 Jbeta primers that the PCR ran. The assay was immunoSEQ multiplex PCR, and TCRdb's table has in-frame clones only and misses some. The sample lists some 120,000 clones; about 74% were seen once. Trimming removed 4 bases from V and 9 bases from J, with 19 bases in between. Looked up from germline, CDR1 is LNHNV and CDR2 is YYDKDF (reference sequence). CDR3 length equals 16 residues. J is TRBJ1-6 and V is TRBV15, with TRBD1 as a possible D gene (6 bases). Sequencing was done on a sample of PBMCs. This receptor was taken from a woman aged 45-59 years in good health and CMV-seropositive. DNA of the CDR3: TGTGCCACCAGCAATAACCCGGGGGGCCATGGTTCACCCCTCCACTTT. Translating gives CATSNNPGGHGSPLHF.